These 9 T cell receptor beta chains came from one sample sequenced in a study of blood T cell repertoires in COVID-19 (dated by TCRdb to about 2020). The method was the immunoSEQ multiplex PCR assay. TCRdb holds this immuneACCESS table with in-frame rearrangements only. Some clones are missing; in checked studies, unresolved V genes explain under half, and the rest has no known cause. The sample profile shows fewer than 200,000 clones; 75% to 85% of them were found once. The ten largest clones add up to around 6.9% of the sample. The specimen was peripheral blood. These receptors were taken from a man aged 55 to 69 with acute or convalescent COVID-19.

V and J are TRBV4-3 and TRBJ2-7; D gene uncertain. Germline CDR1 reads LGHNA; CDR2 reads YSLEER. V dropped 4 bases and J dropped 2 bases, with 12 bases sitting between them. The CDR3 has 14 amino acids. The chain's CDR3 is CASSLLIGPYEQYF. In nucleotides, the CDR3 is TGCGCCAGCAGCCTGTTAATTGGGCCCTACGAGCAGTACTTC.

The rearrangement uses TRBV9 and TRBJ2-3, with a weak D call TRBD2 (6 bases). The CDR3 totals 15 residues. The V and J ends lost 1 base and 6 bases respectively, with 15 bases between them. Germline CDR1 SGDLS, CDR2 YYNGEE. CDR3 sequence reads: CASSVWSGGGDTQYF. In DNA, the CDR3 is TGTGCCAGCAGCGTATGGTCTGGTGGGGGGGATACGCAGTATTTT. The whole variable domain, remainder taken from reference TRBV9 and TRBJ2-3, is DSGVTQTPKHLITATGQRVTLRCSPRSGDLSVYWYQQSLDQGLQFLIQYYNGEERAKGNILERFSAQQFPDLHSELNLSSLELGDSALYFCASSVWSGGGDTQYFGPGTRLTVL.

The CDR3 spells CASSWGRPGTGANEQFF. In DNA, the CDR3 is TGTGCCAGCAGCTGGGGGCGACCCGGGACAGGGGCCAATGAGCAGTTCTTC. The chain recombines TRBV5-5 with TRBJ2-1; 10 bases fit TRBD1. Trimming cost V 3 bases and J 6 bases; bases outside gene matches: 12. The CDR3 is made up of 17 amino acids. The germline V gene has CDR1 SGHKS and CDR2 YYEKEE (reference sequence).

This chain joins TRBV6-6 and TRBJ2-2; 8 bases fit TRBD2. This CDR3 region has 14 residues. Germline assignment: CDR1 MNHNY and CDR2 SVGAGI (reference sequence). V was clipped by 7 bases and J by 6 bases; unmatched bases: 7. The CDR3 sequence: CASIAGGVPGELFF. CDR3 nucleotides: TGTGCCAGCATCGCGGGGGGCGTACCCGGGGAGCTGTTTTTT.

J is TRBJ1-5 and V is TRBV6-5; D unresolved. The germline V gene encodes CDR1 MNHEY and CDR2 SVGAGI. The CDR3 contains 14 residues. V was clipped by 0 bases and J by 4 bases, with 7 bases between them. The CDR3 region is CASSYSLSNQPQHF. CDR3 sequence (DNA): TGTGCCAGCAGTTACTCCTTGAGTAATCAGCCCCAGCATTTT.

The chain recombines TRBV6-1 with TRBJ1-5, with 8 bases aligning to TRBD1. The CDR3 runs 13 residues. CDR1 MNHNS and CDR2 SASEGT come from the germline V gene. Losses at the gene ends were 7 bases for V and 5 bases for J; bases not matched to a gene: 4. The CDR3 bases are TGTGCCAGCACCACAGGGGGGGATCAGCCCCAGCATTTT. It translates to CASTTGGDQPQHF.

CDR3 bases: TGTGCCAGCAGCTTAGGAGCAGGGAACACTGAAGCTTTCTTT. Translating it yields CASSLGAGNTEAFF. This chain joins TRBV11-3 and TRBJ1-1, with unresolved D. This CDR3 region has 14 residues. Deletions cut 1 base from V and 1 base from J, with 7 bases between. Per the germline V gene, CDR1 is SGHNT and CDR2 is YENEEA.

The V call is TRBV30, the J call TRBJ1-2; TRBD1 is a possible D gene (5 bases). Germline values: CDR1 GTSNPN, CDR2 SVGIG (reference sequence). The CDR3 has 13 amino acids. V was trimmed by 4 bases and J by 2 bases, leaving 11 bases between them. The CDR3 DNA follows: TGTGCCTGGAATCCAGGGATGAACTATGGCTACACCTTC. It codes for CAWNPGMNYGYTF.

The chain has TRBV6-6 and TRBJ2-5, with D possibly TRBD1 on 6 matching bases. Trimming cost V 0 bases and J 2 bases, with 13 bases left between them. Germline V gene data show CDR1 as MNHNY and CDR2 as SVGAGI (reference sequence). The CDR3 loop spans 16 amino acids. As DNA, the CDR3 is TGTGCCAGCAGTTACTCCGGCAGGGGAGATCAAGAGACCCAGTACTTC. It translates to CASSYSGRGDQETQYF.